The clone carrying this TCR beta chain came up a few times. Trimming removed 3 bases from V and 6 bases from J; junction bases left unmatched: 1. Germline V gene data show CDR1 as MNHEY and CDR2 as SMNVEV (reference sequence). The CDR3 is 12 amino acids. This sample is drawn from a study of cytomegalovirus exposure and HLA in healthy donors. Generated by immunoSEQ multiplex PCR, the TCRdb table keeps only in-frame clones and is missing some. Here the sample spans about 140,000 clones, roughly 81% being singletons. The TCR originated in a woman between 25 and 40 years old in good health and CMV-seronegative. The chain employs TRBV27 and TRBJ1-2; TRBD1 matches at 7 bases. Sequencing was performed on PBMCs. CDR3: CASSFRGNGYTF. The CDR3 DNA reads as TGTGCCAGCAGTTTCAGGGGGAATGGCTACACCTTC.